The 17 T cell receptor beta chains reported below all come from one sample, sequenced in a study of metastatic and nonmetastatic thyroid tumors. TCRdb re-called the PCR reads with MiXCR. The data contain around 29,000 clones, about 24% of them singletons. Ahead of thyroid surgery, no patient had received treatment of any kind. The material sequenced was blood. The receptors originated from a female donor with papillary thyroid cancer or a benign thyroid nodule (not recorded which). Some clones in this sample may be carry-over from other donors' samples.

This clone occurred many times. V is TRBV10-2 and J is TRBJ2-3; 9 bases map to TRBD1. Germline CDR1 reads WSHSY; CDR2 reads SAAADI. CDR3 length: 16 amino acids. V was clipped by 1 base and J by 6 bases; unmatched bases: 8. CDR3 region: CASSEWGTGLGDTQYF. The CDR3 DNA sequence: TGCGCCAGCAGTGAGTGGGGGACAGGGCTGGGGGATACGCAGTATTTT.

The J gene is TRBJ1-1, the V gene TRBV5-1, with a tentative D call TRBD1 (5 bases). Trimming took off 4 bases at V and 4 bases at J, with 14 bases between the two ends. Germline loops: CDR1 SGHRS, CDR2 YFSETQ. The CDR3 loop spans 14 amino acids. CDR3 amino acids: CASSLRDQGTEAFF. CDR3 DNA sequence: TGCGCCAGCAGCCTCCGGGACCAGGGCACTGAAGCTTTCTTT.

In its sample, this clone was seen many times. V is TRBV30 and J is TRBJ2-1, with TRBD2 matching 7 bases. Per germline, CDR1 GTSNPN and CDR2 SVGIG (reference sequence). The CDR3 extends over 14 amino acids. V lost 4 bases, J lost 3 bases, and 6 bases stayed unmatched. CDR3 sequence reads: CAWNDAGVYNEQFF. The CDR3 coding sequence is TGTGCCTGGAACGACGCGGGGGTCTACAATGAGCAGTTCTTC.

This clone has a count of ten or more. The chain has TRBV19 and TRBJ2-2; 7 bases are shared with TRBD2. J lost 2 bases, V lost 1 base, and 4 bases had no gene match. This CDR3 has 16 amino acids. Germline CDR1 is LNHDA and CDR2 is SQIVND (reference sequence). The CDR3 region is CASSIGGRVNTGELFF. DNA of the CDR3: TGTGCCAGTAGTATAGGTGGGAGGGTTAACACCGGGGAGCTGTTTTTT.

The sample holds many counts of this clone. V usage is TRBV5-1 and J usage is TRBJ2-2, with a weak D call TRBD1 (5 bases). V lost 4 bases to trimming and J lost 0 bases, with 10 bases between them. Germline V gene sequence: CDR1 SGHRS, CDR2 YFSETQ. This CDR3 has 15 residues. The CDR3 is CASSGGQSNTGELFF. Written as DNA, the CDR3 is TGCGCCAGCAGCGGCGGACAATCGAACACCGGGGAGCTGTTTTTT.

This chain connects TRBV5-1 to TRBJ1-5; no clear D gene. Germline CDR1 reads SGHRS; CDR2 reads YFSETQ. CDR3 length equals 15 residues. Deletions cut 1 base from V and 7 bases from J, with 15 bases between. CDR3 amino acids: CASSLYSGESQPQHF. CDR3 bases: TGCGCCAGCAGCTTGTATTCTGGGGAGTCCCAGCCCCAGCATTTT.

This clone is medium-sized in the sample. The genes are TRBV6-1 and TRBJ1-1, with a weak D call TRBD1 (6 bases). Trimming took 4 bases from V and 5 from J, leaving 11 bases between them. Germline-derived CDR1 and CDR2 are MNHNS and SASEGT. CDR3 length: 13 residues. DNA for the CDR3: TGTGCCAGCAGTGTACACAGGGATACTGAAGCTTTCTTT. It yields the protein CASSVHRDTEAFF.

The chain combines TRBV7-2 with TRBJ2-2, with a weak D call TRBD1 (6 bases). Germline CDR1 reads SGHTA; CDR2 reads FQGNSA. The CDR3 length is 15 residues. V was pared by 2 bases and J by 4 bases, with 11 bases between. In DNA form, the CDR3 reads TGTGCCAGCAGCTTACCCAGGGGTGCCACCGGGGAGCTGTTTTTT. It is translated as CASSLPRGATGELFF.

The J gene is TRBJ1-1, the V gene TRBV19; unclear D gene. Germline V CDR1 and CDR2: LNHDA, SQIVND (reference sequence). V was cut by 0 bases and J by 0 bases, with 17 bases left in between. CDR3 length: 18 residues. This CDR3 is CASSIDFADLLMNTEAFF. The DNA of the CDR3 is TGTGCCAGTAGTATAGATTTTGCGGACTTACTGATGAACACTGAAGCTTTCTTT. The variable domain in full, with the rest retrieved from reference TRBV19 and TRBJ1-1, is DGGITQSPKYLFRKEGQNVTLSCEQNLNHDAMYWYRQDPGQGLRLIYYSQIVNDFQKGDIAEGYSVSREKKESFPLTVTSAQKNPTAFYLCASSIDFADLLMNTEAFFGQGTRLTVV.

The V gene is TRBV6-2 or TRBV6-3, the J gene TRBJ1-3; 7 bases line up with TRBD1. Germline V lookup: CDR1 MNHEY, CDR2 SVGEGT. V was pared by 5 bases and J by 1 base, with 8 bases of the junction left unmatched. The CDR3 extends over 16 amino acids. In nucleotides, the CDR3 is TGTGCCAGCAGTCCGAGACAGGGACTATCTGGAAACACCATATATTTT. Amino acid sequence: CASSPRQGLSGNTIYF.

The sample holds many counts of this clone. This sequence joins TRBV2 and TRBJ1-4; 11 bases agree with TRBD1. Germline V CDR1 and CDR2: SNHLY, FYNNEI. This CDR3 has 14 amino acids. Unmatched junction bases numbered 5, after V lost 6 bases and J lost 8 bases. CDR3 bases: TGTGCCAGCAGGCGGGGACAGGGGGAGGAAAAACTGTTTTTT. Protein product: CASRRGQGEEKLFF.

With respect to this clone: Without the conserved terminal phenylalanine or tryptophan, this CDR3 likely stems from a read error. No DNA is shown, since the ends of the CDR3 on it are uncertain; the CDR3 is the one TCRdb lists. The gene calls are TRBV7-3 and TRBJ1-6; the D call in the table, TRBD1, was not verified against the DNA. 15 amino acids form the CDR3, both terminal residues included. The germline CDR1 and CDR2 sequences are SGHTA and FQGTGA. CDR3 loop: CASSPTGYEQFTPPL.

This clone was seen at least ten times. The CDR3 bases are TGTGCCAGCAGCCAACGCATGGGAGAAGTGAATGAGCAGTTCTTC. Translated: CASSQRMGEVNEQFF. V and J are TRBV4-2 and TRBJ2-1; D is perhaps TRBD2 (5 bases). Between the trimmed V and J ends, which lost 2 bases and 7 bases, there was a span of 15 bases. Germline-derived CDR1 and CDR2 are LGHNA and YNFKEQ. This CDR3 comprises 15 residues.

The chain recombines TRBV2 with TRBJ2-7, with unresolved D. The germline V and J ends were trimmed by 1 base and 2 bases, with 12 bases remaining between them. CDR3 length equals 15 residues. Germline values: CDR1 SNHLY, CDR2 FYNNEI. The CDR3 is CASSEDGQKAYEQYF. CDR3 sequence (DNA): TGTGCCAGCAGTGAAGACGGTCAGAAGGCCTACGAGCAGTACTTC.

The chain recombines TRBV11-2 with TRBJ1-3, with 9 bases matching TRBD1. This CDR3 has 18 residues. Trimming cost V 5 bases and J 0 bases; bases outside gene matches: 11. Looked up from germline, CDR1 is SGHAT and CDR2 is FQNNGV. CDR3 amino acids: CASSLRGQGSLSGNTIYF. The CDR3 DNA reads TGTGCCAGCAGCCTTCGGGGACAGGGCTCTCTCTCTGGAAACACCATATATTTT. Drawing the rest from reference TRBV11-2 and TRBJ1-3, the complete variable domain is EAGVAQSPRYKIIEKRQSVAFWCNPISGHATLYWYQQILGQGPKLLIQFQNNGVVDDSQLPKDRFSAERLKGVDSTLKIQPAKLEDSAVYLCASSLRGQGSLSGNTIYFGEGSWLTVV.

Within the sample, this clone is medium-sized. This sequence joins TRBV20-1 and TRBJ2-1; 8 bases fit TRBD1. Germline V gene sequence: CDR1 DFQATT, CDR2 SNEGSKA (reference sequence). Losses at the gene ends were 3 bases for V and 7 bases for J; bases not matched to a gene: 14. The CDR3 spans 16 residues. The CDR3 protein is CSARSGGPRGRNEQFF. The CDR3 region has the DNA TGCAGTGCTAGGTCAGGGGGCCCCCGCGGGCGGAATGAGCAGTTCTTC.

This clone was seen many times. The rearrangement links TRBV19 to TRBJ1-2; D remains unclear. The CDR3 runs to 14 residues. CDR1 is LNHDA and CDR2 is SQIVND in the germline V gene (reference sequence). Trimming stripped 7 bases from V and 0 bases from J, with 12 bases between. The CDR3 reads CASTPRTTNYGYTF. The DNA of the CDR3 is TGTGCCAGTACCCCTCGGACTACTAACTATGGCTACACCTTC.